Below, 11 T cell receptor beta chains from the same sample are listed, as sequenced in a study of post-analysis software for immune sequencing data. Study findings and constraints: Controls showed lower frequencies than patients for roughly 5 TRBV segments, and TRBV5-6, TRBV5-1 and TRBV20-1 were among these.

For these TCRs, the target antigens are not known. Unique molecular identifiers tagged the TCR beta cDNA libraries. A single record per CDR3 protein comes from TCRdb applying MiXCR to the PCR reads. Among about 200,000 distinct CDR3 sequences listed, roughly 30% were seen once. The source material was blood. The receptor source for this set is a girl aged 2 to 17 with multiple sclerosis.

The gene calls are TRBV7-6 and TRBJ2-1, with 8 nucleotides matching TRBD1. From germline, CDR1 is SGHVS and CDR2 FNYEAQ. Unmatched junction bases numbered 5, after V lost 5 bases and J lost 5 bases. The CDR3 extends over 14 amino acids. CDR3 in amino acids: CASSKRQGNNEQFF. The CDR3 coding sequence is TGTGCCAGCAGCAAGAGACAGGGGAACAATGAGCAGTTCTTC.

The chain carries TRBV20-1 and TRBJ1-1, with D unresolved. With 3 bases removed from V and 1 base from J, the gap between germline ends came to 12 bases. Germline CDR1 reads DFQATT; CDR2 reads SNEGSKA (reference sequence). The length of the CDR3 is 14 residues. The DNA for the CDR3 is TGCAGTGCTAGTGCGTCGAAGGGGAACACTGAAGCTTTCTTT. This translates into CSASASKGNTEAFF.

About this clonotype itself: The junction and the germline gene differ at one end; a read error may be behind it. This chain connects TRBV5-1 to TRBJ1-1, with TRBD1 matching over 8 bases. The V gene's germline CDR1 is SGHRS and CDR2 YFSETQ. The CDR3 runs 14 residues. CDR3 region: CASSTRQGSPETFF. For the CDR3, the DNA is TGCGCCAGCAGCACGAGACAGGGGAGCCCTGAAACTTTCTTT. The complete variable domain, with remaining parts taken from reference TRBV5-1 and TRBJ1-1, reads KAGVTQTPRYLIKTRGQQVTLSCSPISGHRSVSWYQQTPGQGLQFLFEYFSETQRNKGNFPGRFSGRQFSNSRSEMNVSTLELGDSALYLCASSTRQGSPETFFGQGTRLTVV.

Only a few counts were recorded for this clonotype. A junction boundary mismatches the germline segment, possibly from a read error. The chain carries TRBV7-2 and TRBJ1-5; maybe TRBD1 (6 bases). The CDR3 totals 13 residues. Per the germline V gene, CDR1 is SGHTA and CDR2 is FQGNSA. CDR3 nucleotide sequence: TGTGCCAACAGCTTATGGAACAACAGGGCGCTGCATTTT. Translating it yields CANSLWNNRALHF.

The rearrangement joins TRBV10-2 to TRBJ2-7; 9 bases fit TRBD1. The J segment lost 3 bases and the V segment lost 6 bases, leaving 9 bases of the junction unmatched. The CDR3 consists of 15 residues. Germline V gene sequence: CDR1 WSHSY, CDR2 SAAADI. In nucleotides, the CDR3 is TGCGCCAGCAGGGAGGGGACAGGGAGCTTCTACGAGCAGTACTTC. This codes for CASREGTGSFYEQYF.

This clonotype has a count of ten or more. The chain employs TRBV5-1 and TRBJ2-1, with TRBD2 matching 9 bases. CDR1 SGHRS and CDR2 YFSETQ come from the germline V gene. This CDR3 region has 16 residues. V lost 4 bases to trimming and J lost 2 bases; unmatched junction nucleotides: 7. In DNA, the CDR3 is TGCGCCAGCAGCCCATTAGCGGGAGTTACCTACAATGAGCAGTTCTTC. Its protein is CASSPLAGVTYNEQFF.

This CDR3 is CASSQIAGTYEQYF. CDR3 bases: TGTGCCAGCAGCCAAATAGCGGGAACCTACGAGCAGTACTTC. This rearrangement joins TRBV7-2 to TRBJ2-7; 8 bases agree with TRBD2. The CDR3 loop spans 14 amino acids. In germline, CDR1 is SGHTA, CDR2 FQGNSA. J gave up 2 bases and V 5 bases, and 5 bases lay outside the gene matches.

V usage is TRBV20-1 and J usage is TRBJ1-1; D call uncertain. Looked up from germline, CDR1 is DFQATT and CDR2 is SNEGSKA (reference sequence). The CDR3 runs to 13 residues. Trimming shortened V by 3 bases and J by 1 base, and 9 bases separated the two germline ends. In DNA, the CDR3 is TGCAGTGCTAGTCAGACTTCGAACACTGAAGCTTTCTTT. Protein product: CSASQTSNTEAFF.

This clonotype has just a few counts. In nucleotides, the CDR3 is TGCGCCAGCAGCCAGCCCCCCGGTTTAGGTTCTCAGGGTGATACGCAGTATTTT. Amino acids: CASSQPPGLGSQGDTQYF. The chain joins TRBV4-1 to TRBJ2-3; the D gene is possibly TRBD1 (5 bases). The CDR3 has 18 residues. Germline lookup yields CDR1 MGHRA and CDR2 YSYEKL. Trimming cost V 3 bases and J 6 bases, with 25 bases left between them.

On this clonotype: It may be a read error: a sequence one base away is much more abundant. The chain employs TRBV5-1 and TRBJ2-5, with a tentative D call TRBD2 (6 bases). The CDR3 totals 11 residues. Germline CDR1 reads SGHRS; CDR2 reads YFSETQ. The germline V and J ends were trimmed by 7 bases and 11 bases, with 15 bases remaining between them. CDR3 nucleotide sequence: TGCGCCAGCGGGGGGTACAATGAGCAGTACTTC. This translates into CASGGYNEQYF.

This clonotype was observed at least ten times. V gene TRBV10-3 combines with J gene TRBJ1-5; D ambiguous. Trimming shortened V by 2 bases and J by 3 bases, and 11 bases separated the two germline ends. Germline V CDR1 and CDR2: ENHRY, SYGVKD. CDR3 length equals 15 residues. As DNA, the CDR3 is TGTGCCATCAGTGAGACCCCGCGTGACAATCAGCCCCAGCATTTT. This encodes CAISETPRDNQPQHF.